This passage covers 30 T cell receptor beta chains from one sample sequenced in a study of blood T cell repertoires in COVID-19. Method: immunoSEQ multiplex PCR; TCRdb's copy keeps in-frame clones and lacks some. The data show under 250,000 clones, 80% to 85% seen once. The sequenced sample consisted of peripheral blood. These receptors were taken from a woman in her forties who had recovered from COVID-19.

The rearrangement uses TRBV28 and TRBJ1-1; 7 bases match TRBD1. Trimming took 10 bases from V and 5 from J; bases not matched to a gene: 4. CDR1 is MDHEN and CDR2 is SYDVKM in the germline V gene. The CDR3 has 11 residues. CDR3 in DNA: TGTGCCATTTCACAGGGGACTGAAGCTTTCTTT. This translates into CAISQGTEAFF.

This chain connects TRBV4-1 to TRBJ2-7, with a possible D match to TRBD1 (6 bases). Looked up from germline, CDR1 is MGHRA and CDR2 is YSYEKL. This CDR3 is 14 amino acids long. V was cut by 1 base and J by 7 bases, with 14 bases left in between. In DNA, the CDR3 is TGCGCCAGCAGCCAAGTTGGGGGCACGGGAGAGCAGTACTTC. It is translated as CASSQVGGTGEQYF.

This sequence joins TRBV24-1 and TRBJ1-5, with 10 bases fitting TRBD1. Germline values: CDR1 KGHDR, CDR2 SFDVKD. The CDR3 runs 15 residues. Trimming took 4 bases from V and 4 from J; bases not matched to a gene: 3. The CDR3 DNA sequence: TGTGCCACCAGTGACGGGACAGGGGTTAATCAGCCCCAGCATTTT. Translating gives CATSDGTGVNQPQHF.

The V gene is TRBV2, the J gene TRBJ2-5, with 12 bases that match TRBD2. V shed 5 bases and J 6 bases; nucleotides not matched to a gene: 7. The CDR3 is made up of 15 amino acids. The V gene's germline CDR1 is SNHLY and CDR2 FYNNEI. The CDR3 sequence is CASSRELAGGKTQYF. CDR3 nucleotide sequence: TGTGCCAGCAGTAGAGAACTAGCGGGAGGAAAGACCCAGTACTTC.

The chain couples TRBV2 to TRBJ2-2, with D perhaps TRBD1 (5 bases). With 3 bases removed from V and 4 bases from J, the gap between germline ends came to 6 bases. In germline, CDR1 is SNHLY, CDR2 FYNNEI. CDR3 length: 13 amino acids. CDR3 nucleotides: TGTGCCAGCAGTGAGACAGTCACCGGGGAGCTGTTTTTT. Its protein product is CASSETVTGELFF.

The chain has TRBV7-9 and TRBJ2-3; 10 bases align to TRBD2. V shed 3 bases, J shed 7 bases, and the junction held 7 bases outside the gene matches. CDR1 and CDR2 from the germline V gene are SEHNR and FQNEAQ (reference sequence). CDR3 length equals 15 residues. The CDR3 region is CASSFPSGGYYTQYF. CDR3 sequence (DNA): TGTGCCAGCAGCTTTCCTAGCGGGGGCTATTATACGCAGTATTTT.

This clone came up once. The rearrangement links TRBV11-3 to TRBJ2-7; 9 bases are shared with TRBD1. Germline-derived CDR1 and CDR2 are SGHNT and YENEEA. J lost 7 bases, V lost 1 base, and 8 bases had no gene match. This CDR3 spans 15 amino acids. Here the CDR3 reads CASSLVDTGGREQYF. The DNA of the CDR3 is TGTGCCAGCAGCTTAGTCGATACAGGGGGCAGAGAGCAGTACTTC.

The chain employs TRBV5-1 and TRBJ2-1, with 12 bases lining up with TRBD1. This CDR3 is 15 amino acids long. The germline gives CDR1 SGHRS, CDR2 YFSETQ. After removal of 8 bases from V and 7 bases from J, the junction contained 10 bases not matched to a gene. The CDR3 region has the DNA TGCGCCAGTTCCTCCGGGACAGGGGGCTTAAATGAGCAGTTCTTC. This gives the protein CASSSGTGGLNEQFF.

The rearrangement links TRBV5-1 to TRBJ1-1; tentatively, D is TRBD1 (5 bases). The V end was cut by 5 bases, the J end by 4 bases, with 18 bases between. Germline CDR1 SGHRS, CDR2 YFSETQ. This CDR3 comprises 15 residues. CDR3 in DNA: TGCGCCAGCAGACAAGGCACGGGAGGGACCACTGAAGCTTTCTTT. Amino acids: CASRQGTGGTTEAFF.

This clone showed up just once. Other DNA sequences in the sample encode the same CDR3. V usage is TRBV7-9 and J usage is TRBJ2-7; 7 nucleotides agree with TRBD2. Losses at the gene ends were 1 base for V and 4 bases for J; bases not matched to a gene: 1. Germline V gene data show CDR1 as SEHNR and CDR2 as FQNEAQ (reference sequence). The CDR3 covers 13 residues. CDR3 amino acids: CASSLGGGYEQYF. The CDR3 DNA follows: TGTGCCAGCAGCTTAGGGGGAGGGTACGAGCAGTACTTC.

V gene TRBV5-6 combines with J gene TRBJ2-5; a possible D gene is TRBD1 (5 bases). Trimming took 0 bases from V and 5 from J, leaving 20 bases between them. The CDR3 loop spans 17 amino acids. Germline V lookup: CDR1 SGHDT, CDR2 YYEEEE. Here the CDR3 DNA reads TGTGCCAGCAGCTTGGCCCTTTCCCACAGGAGTGGGGAGACCCAGTACTTC. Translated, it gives CASSLALSHRSGETQYF.

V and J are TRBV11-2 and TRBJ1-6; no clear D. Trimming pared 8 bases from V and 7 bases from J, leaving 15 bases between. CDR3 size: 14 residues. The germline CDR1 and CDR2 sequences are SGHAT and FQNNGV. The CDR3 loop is CASSSAGLNSPLHF. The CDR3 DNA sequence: TGTGCCAGCTCATCAGCGGGTCTGAATTCACCCCTCCACTTT.

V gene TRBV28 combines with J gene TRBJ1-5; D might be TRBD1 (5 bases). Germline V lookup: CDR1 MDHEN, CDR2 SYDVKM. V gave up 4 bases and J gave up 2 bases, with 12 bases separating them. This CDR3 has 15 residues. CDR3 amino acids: CASSYLTGGNQPQHF. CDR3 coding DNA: TGTGCCAGCAGTTACCTGACGGGGGGCAATCAGCCCCAGCATTTT.

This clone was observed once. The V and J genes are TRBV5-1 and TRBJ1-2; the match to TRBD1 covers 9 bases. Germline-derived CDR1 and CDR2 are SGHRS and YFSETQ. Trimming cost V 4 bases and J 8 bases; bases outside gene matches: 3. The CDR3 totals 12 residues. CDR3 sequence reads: CASSRDRDGYTF. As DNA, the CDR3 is TGCGCCAGCAGCCGGGACAGGGACGGCTACACCTTC.

CDR3 loop: CALPGGGSYNEQFF. CDR3 sequence (DNA): TGTGCCCTTCCCGGGGGTGGCTCCTACAATGAGCAGTTCTTC. The chain carries TRBV7-9 and TRBJ2-1, with D perhaps matching TRBD2 (6 bases). CDR1 is SEHNR and CDR2 is FQNEAQ in the germline V gene (reference sequence). The CDR3 consists of 14 residues. Deletions cut 11 bases from V and 0 bases from J, with 14 bases between.

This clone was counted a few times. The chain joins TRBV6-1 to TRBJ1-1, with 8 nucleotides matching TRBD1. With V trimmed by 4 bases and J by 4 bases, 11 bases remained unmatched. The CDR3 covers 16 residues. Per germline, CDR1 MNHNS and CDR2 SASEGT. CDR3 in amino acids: CASSVGQGGFSTEAFF. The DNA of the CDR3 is TGTGCCAGCAGTGTTGGACAGGGAGGTTTTAGCACTGAAGCTTTCTTT.

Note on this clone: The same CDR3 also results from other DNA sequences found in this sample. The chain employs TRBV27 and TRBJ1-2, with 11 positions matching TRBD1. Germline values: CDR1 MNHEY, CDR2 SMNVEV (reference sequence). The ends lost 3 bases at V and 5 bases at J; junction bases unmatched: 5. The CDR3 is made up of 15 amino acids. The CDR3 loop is CASSFSGTGGYGYTF. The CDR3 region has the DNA TGTGCCAGCAGTTTCTCCGGGACAGGGGGATATGGCTACACCTTC.

The CDR3 region is CASSERRGYGYTF. CDR3 sequence (DNA): TGTGCCAGCAGCGAACGCAGGGGATATGGCTACACCTTC. The V gene is TRBV12-3 or TRBV12-4, the J gene TRBJ1-2; TRBD1 might be the D (6 bases). Trimming took 6 bases from V and 5 from J, leaving 13 bases between them. The CDR3 has 13 amino acids.

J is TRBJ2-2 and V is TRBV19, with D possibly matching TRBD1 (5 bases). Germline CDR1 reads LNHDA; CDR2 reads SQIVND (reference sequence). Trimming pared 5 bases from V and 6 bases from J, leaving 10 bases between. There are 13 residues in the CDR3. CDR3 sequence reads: CASSPQQAGELFF. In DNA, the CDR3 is TGTGCCAGTAGTCCCCAACAGGCCGGGGAGCTGTTTTTT.

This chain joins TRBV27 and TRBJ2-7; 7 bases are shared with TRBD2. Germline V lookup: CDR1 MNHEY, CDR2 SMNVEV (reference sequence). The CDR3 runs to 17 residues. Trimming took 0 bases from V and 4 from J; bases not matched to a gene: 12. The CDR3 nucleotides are TGTGCCAGCAGTTTATCGAGCCTACCGGGACTACAATACGAGCAGTACTTC. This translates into CASSLSSLPGLQYEQYF.

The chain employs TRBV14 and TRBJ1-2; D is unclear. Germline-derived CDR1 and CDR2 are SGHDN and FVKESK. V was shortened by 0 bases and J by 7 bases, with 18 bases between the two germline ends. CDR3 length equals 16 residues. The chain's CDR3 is CASSQDSIRTMAGYTF. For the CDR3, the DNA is TGTGCCAGCAGCCAAGATAGTATCAGGACTATGGCTGGCTACACCTTC.

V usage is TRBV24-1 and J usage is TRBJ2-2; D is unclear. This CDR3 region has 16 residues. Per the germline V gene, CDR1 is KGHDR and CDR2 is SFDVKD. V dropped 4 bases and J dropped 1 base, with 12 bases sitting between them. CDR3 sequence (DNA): TGTGCCACCAGTGACCCCGGTCTCGGGAACACCGGGGAGCTGTTTTTT. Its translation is CATSDPGLGNTGELFF.

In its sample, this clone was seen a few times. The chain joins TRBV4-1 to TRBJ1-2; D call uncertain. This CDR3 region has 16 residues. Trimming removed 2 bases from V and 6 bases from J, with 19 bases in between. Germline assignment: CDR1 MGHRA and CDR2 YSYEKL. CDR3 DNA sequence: TGCGCCAGCAGCCAACTTGTCGGCCCCGGGAAGGATGGCTACACCTTC. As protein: CASSQLVGPGKDGYTF.

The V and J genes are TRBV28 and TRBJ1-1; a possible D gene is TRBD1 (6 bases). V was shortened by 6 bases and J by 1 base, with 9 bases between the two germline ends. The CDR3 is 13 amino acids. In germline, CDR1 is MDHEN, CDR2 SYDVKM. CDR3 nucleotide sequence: TGTGCCAGCAGGGGGGCGGGGAACACTGAAGCTTTCTTT. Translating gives CASRGAGNTEAFF.

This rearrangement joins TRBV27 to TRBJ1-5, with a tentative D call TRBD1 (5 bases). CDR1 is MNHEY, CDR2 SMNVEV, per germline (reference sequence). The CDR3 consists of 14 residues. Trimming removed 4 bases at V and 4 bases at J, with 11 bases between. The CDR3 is CASSSQGLNQPQHF. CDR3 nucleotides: TGTGCCAGCAGTTCGCAGGGCTTGAATCAGCCCCAGCATTTT.

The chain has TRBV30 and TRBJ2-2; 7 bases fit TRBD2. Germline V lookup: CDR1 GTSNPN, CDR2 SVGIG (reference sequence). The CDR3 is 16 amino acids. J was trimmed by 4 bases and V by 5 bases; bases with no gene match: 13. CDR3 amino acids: CAWGWMTSLTTGELFF. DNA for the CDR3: TGTGCCTGGGGGTGGATGACTAGCCTAACCACCGGGGAGCTGTTTTTT.

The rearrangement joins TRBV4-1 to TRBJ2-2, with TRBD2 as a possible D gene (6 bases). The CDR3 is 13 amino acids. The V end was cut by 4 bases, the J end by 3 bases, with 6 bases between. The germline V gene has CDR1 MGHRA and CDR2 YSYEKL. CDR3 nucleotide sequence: TGCGCCAGCAGCCGGGAGGACACCGGGGAGCTGTTTTTT. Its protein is CASSREDTGELFF.

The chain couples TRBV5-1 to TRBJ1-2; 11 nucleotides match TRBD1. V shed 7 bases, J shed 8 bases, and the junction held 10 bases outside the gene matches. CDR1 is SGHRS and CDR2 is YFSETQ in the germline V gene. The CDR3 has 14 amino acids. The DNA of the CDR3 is TGCGCCAGCGGGTCCGGGACAGGGGGTGAAGGCTACACCTTC. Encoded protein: CASGSGTGGEGYTF.

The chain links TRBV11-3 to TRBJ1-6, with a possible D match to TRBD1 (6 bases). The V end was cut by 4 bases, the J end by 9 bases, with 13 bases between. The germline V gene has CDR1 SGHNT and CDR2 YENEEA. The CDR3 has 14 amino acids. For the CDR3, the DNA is TGTGCCAGCAGCTCCCGGGGGGCAGGTTCACCCCTCCACTTT. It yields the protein CASSSRGAGSPLHF.

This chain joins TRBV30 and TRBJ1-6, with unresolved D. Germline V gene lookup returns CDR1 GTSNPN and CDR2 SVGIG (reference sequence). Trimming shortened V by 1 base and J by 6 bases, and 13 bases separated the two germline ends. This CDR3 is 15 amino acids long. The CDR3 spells CAWSEQQPFNSPLHF. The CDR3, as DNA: TGTGCCTGGAGTGAACAGCAGCCTTTTAATTCACCCCTCCACTTT.